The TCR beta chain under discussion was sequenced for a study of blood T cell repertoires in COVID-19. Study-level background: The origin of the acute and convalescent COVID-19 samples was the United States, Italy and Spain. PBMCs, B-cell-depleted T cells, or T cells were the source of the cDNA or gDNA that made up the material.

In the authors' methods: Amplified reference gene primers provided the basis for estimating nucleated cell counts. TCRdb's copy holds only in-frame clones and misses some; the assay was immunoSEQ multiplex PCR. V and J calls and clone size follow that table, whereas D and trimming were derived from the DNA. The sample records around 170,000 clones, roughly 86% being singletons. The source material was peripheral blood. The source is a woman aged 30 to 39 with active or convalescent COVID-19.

CDR3 sequence (DNA): TGTGCCTGGAGTCCTCCTGGGACAGGTAATGAAAAACTGTTTTTT. It yields the protein CAWSPPGTGNEKLFF. V usage is TRBV30 and J usage is TRBJ1-4; 8 positions agree with TRBD1. V gave up 2 bases and J gave up 4 bases; unmatched junction bases: 6. Germline loops: CDR1 GTSNPN, CDR2 SVGIG (reference sequence). This CDR3 comprises 15 residues.